This T cell receptor (beta chain) appears in the sequencing data of a study of lymphopenia after photon versus proton radiotherapy. A note on this clone: Its antigen is currently unknown.

Overall study results and limits: After lymphocyte nadir, photon-treated repertoires showed oligoclonal expansion, especially CD8+ Temra. Authors raise, but do not show, better survival with proton therapy. Photon-treated patients lost naive T cells and TCR diversity; proton-treated stayed stable. Post-nadir TCR diversity decline inversely tracked overall survival among those who died.

Using immunoSEQ multiplex PCR, the repertoire was profiled, and TCRdb retains in-frame clones only, with some absent. Here the sample spans approximately 160,000 clones, about 85% being singletons. This CDR3 region has 18 residues. Germline CDR1 reads KGHSH; CDR2 reads LQKENI. After removal of 2 bases from V and 2 bases from J, the junction contained 13 bases not matched to a gene. The chain employs TRBV18 and TRBJ1-2; 8 bases fit TRBD1. The source of this sequence is a man in his forties or fifties with gastric cancer. The sample consisted of peripheral blood, taken from a patient treated with photon-based radiotherapy. CDR3 DNA sequence: TGTGCCAGCTCACCAACACCACCCGGACAGGGAAGGAACTATGGCTACACCTTC. Protein product: CASSPTPPGQGRNYGYTF.